This T cell receptor (beta chain) was recorded in a study of shared clonotypes between healthy human individuals. With unsorted samples, genomic DNA was obtained from about 90 million PBMCs. PCR replicates from unsorted PBMC used 250 to 300 ng DNA, and this amount was 25,000 to 30,000 T cell genomes. Assay used: immunoSEQ multiplex PCR; TCRdb lists only in-frame clones, some missing. The repertoire holds about 520,000 clones, with approximately 84% as singletons. This receptor was taken from a woman between 40 and 55 years old in good health. Some clones in this sample may be carry-over from other donors' samples. The sequenced sample was PBMCs.

The CDR3, as DNA: TGTGCCAGCAGCTTAATGCCGATGAACACTGAAGCTTTCTTT. This encodes CASSLMPMNTEAFF. The chain has TRBV7-3 and TRBJ1-1; unclear D gene. The V gene's germline CDR1 is SGHTA and CDR2 FQGTGA. The CDR3 is 14 amino acids. V was cut by 1 base and J by 0 bases, with 6 bases left in between.